This T cell receptor (beta chain) was sequenced in a study of cytomegalovirus exposure and HLA in healthy donors. About this clone: What it binds is not known.

The V and J ends lost 0 bases and 0 bases, in that order; junction bases with no gene match: 11. CDR3 length equals 19 residues. Germline CDR1 is SSHAT and CDR2 is FNYEAQ (reference sequence). Points from the study as a whole: Sequences of the TCR beta chain were said to predict the HLA-A and HLA-B alleles of most subjects accurately. Being productive about 87% or about 30% of the time was typical of most TCR beta V segments in an earlier analysis. Rare TCR sequences predominated, though certain public TCRs were found in many donors.

The PCR was carried out with 60 Vbeta primers and 13 Jbeta primers. Assay used: immunoSEQ multiplex PCR; TCRdb lists only in-frame clones, some missing. The repertoire consists of around 180,000 clones, with roughly 82% occurring once and the leading ten covering about 0.5%. Sample: PBMCs. The chain joins TRBV7-7 to TRBJ2-1; 7 nucleotides agree with TRBD2. The clonotype comes from a woman between 50 and 59 years old in good health and CMV-seronegative. The CDR3 DNA reads as TGTGCCAGCAGCTTAGCGATGCCCGGGACTATAACCTCCTACAATGAGCAGTTCTTC. The encoded protein is CASSLAMPGTITSYNEQFF.